The 21 T cell receptor beta chains in this list originate from one sample, sequenced in a study of blood T cell repertoires in COVID-19 (dated by TCRdb to about 2020). The library came from the immunoSEQ multiplex PCR assay. Held by TCRdb, this immuneACCESS table contains in-frame sequences only and omits some clones. Under half of the omission traces to an unresolved V gene where checked; the cause of the rest is unknown. Present in this sample are roughly 70,000 clones, 70% to 90% of which were seen just once. The top ten constitute about 6.4% of the sample. Material for sequencing was peripheral blood. The source of these receptors is a woman in her 70s with acute or convalescent COVID-19.

The rearrangement uses TRBV28 and TRBJ1-5; no definite D call. Per germline, CDR1 MDHEN and CDR2 SYDVKM. The CDR3 covers 14 residues. V lost 5 bases and J 5 bases, leaving 13 bases between the germline ends. Here the CDR3 reads CASSELLPYQPQHF. The DNA of the CDR3 is TGTGCCAGCAGTGAACTCCTCCCCTATCAGCCCCAGCATTTT.

This clone has more than one count but fewer than ten. The chain carries TRBV30 and TRBJ2-1; TRBD2 agrees at 7 bases. This CDR3 is 14 amino acids long. Germline CDR1 GTSNPN, CDR2 SVGIG (reference sequence). V was clipped by 0 bases and J by 13 bases; unmatched bases: 12. The CDR3 loop is CAWSVGSGQAGQFF. The DNA for the CDR3 is TGTGCCTGGAGTGTGGGTAGCGGGCAGGCTGGACAGTTCTTC.

The chain joins TRBV9 to TRBJ1-4, with 9 bases identical to TRBD1. Germline loops: CDR1 SGDLS, CDR2 YYNGEE. V shed 3 bases and J 3 bases; nucleotides not matched to a gene: 6. CDR3 length equals 16 residues. The CDR3 loop reads CASSASGQGANEKLFF. The CDR3, as DNA: TGTGCCAGCAGCGCATCGGGACAGGGAGCTAATGAAAAACTGTTTTTT.

V is TRBV6-5 and J is TRBJ1-1; perhaps TRBD1 as D (5 bases). The CDR3 spans 13 residues. Per the germline V gene, CDR1 is MNHEY and CDR2 is SVGAGI. With 6 bases removed from V and 4 bases from J, the gap between germline ends came to 12 bases. The CDR3 nucleotides read TGTGCCAGCAGCATACTAAGGGGCACTGAAGCTTTCTTT. Encoded protein: CASSILRGTEAFF.

The chain uses TRBV11-2 and TRBJ2-3; D may be TRBD1 (6 bases). The CDR3 length is 17 residues. Deletions cut 5 bases from V and 5 bases from J, with 23 bases between. Germline V CDR1 and CDR2: SGHAT, FQNNGV. CDR3 amino acids: CASSPNQGSSKVDTQYF. The CDR3 DNA is TGTGCCAGCAGCCCAAATCAGGGGTCCTCCAAGGTAGATACGCAGTATTTT.

The gene calls are TRBV13 and TRBJ2-1; 10 bases are a match to TRBD2. Trimming took 6 bases from V and 3 from J; bases not matched to a gene: 2. Germline V CDR1 and CDR2: PRHDT, FYEKMQ (reference sequence). The CDR3 loop spans 14 amino acids. CDR3 nucleotides: TGTGCCAGCAGGGAGCGGGGGGGCTACAATGAGCAGTTCTTC. It translates to CASRERGGYNEQFF.

This chain joins TRBV28 and TRBJ2-1; 7 bases map to TRBD2. The CDR3 sequence is 15 residues long. With V trimmed by 8 bases and J by 5 bases, 12 bases remained unmatched. CDR1 is MDHEN, CDR2 SYDVKM, per germline. The CDR3 nucleotides are TGTGCCAGCCGGGGAGGGGCAGCCGGGGACAATGAGCAGTTCTTC. As protein: CASRGGAAGDNEQFF.

There are a few counts of this clone. The chain employs TRBV10-3 and TRBJ1-1; D ambiguous. This CDR3 is built from 13 residues. V lost 0 bases to trimming and J lost 6 bases, with 8 bases between them. Germline lookup yields CDR1 ENHRY and CDR2 SYGVKD. CDR3 protein: CAISESGRAEAFF. The CDR3 bases are TGTGCCATCAGTGAGTCAGGGAGGGCTGAAGCTTTCTTT.

The table lists this clone with a count of one. The rearrangement links TRBV2 to TRBJ1-3; TRBD1 might be the D (5 bases). The CDR3 totals 17 residues. The germline gives CDR1 SNHLY, CDR2 FYNNEI. V was pared by 5 bases and J by 4 bases, with 21 bases between. CDR3 nucleotides: TGTGCCAGCAGTTTTAGGGGCGCAGAAAGTCCCGGAAACACCATATATTTT. Amino acid sequence: CASSFRGAESPGNTIYF. Filled out from reference TRBV2 and TRBJ1-3, the complete variable domain reads EPEVTQTPSHQVTQMGQEVILRCVPISNHLYFYWYRQILGQKVEFLVSFYNNEISEKSEIFDDQFSVERPDGSNFTLKIRSTKLEDSAMYFCASSFRGAESPGNTIYFGEGSWLTVV.

The chain carries TRBV28 and TRBJ2-5; 12 bases are a match to TRBD2. Germline values: CDR1 MDHEN, CDR2 SYDVKM. The CDR3 is 15 amino acids. Losses at the gene ends were 5 bases for V and 5 bases for J; bases not matched to a gene: 6. The CDR3 DNA reads as TGTGCCAGCAGTCCGACTAGCGGGGGACTGGAGACCCAGTACTTC. It codes for CASSPTSGGLETQYF.

The chain links TRBV19 to TRBJ1-5; a possible D gene is TRBD1 (5 bases). Per the germline V gene, CDR1 is LNHDA and CDR2 is SQIVND (reference sequence). V lost 4 bases to trimming and J lost 3 bases, with 13 bases between them. The CDR3 runs 15 residues. The CDR3 DNA follows: TGTGCCAGTAGTACCCCTGGGGGGATCAATCAGCCCCAGCATTTT. The encoded protein is CASSTPGGINQPQHF.

The chain is built from TRBV4-1 and TRBJ2-3; 9 bases fit TRBD2. Germline values: CDR1 MGHRA, CDR2 YSYEKL. CDR3 length equals 18 residues. Trimming removed 0 bases from V and 2 bases from J; junction bases left unmatched: 9. CDR3 bases: TGCGCCAGCAGCCAAGAACCCCGGGCGGGAGGGCCCACAGATACGCAGTATTTT. The encoded protein is CASSQEPRAGGPTDTQYF.

V and J are TRBV4-1 and TRBJ2-3, with 13 bases lining up with TRBD2. Germline CDR1 MGHRA, CDR2 YSYEKL. This CDR3 spans 17 amino acids. The ends lost 4 bases at V and 3 bases at J; junction bases unmatched: 7. The CDR3 sequence is CASSLGLAGIITDTQYF. The CDR3 DNA reads as TGCGCCAGCAGCCTGGGACTAGCGGGGATTATAACAGATACGCAGTATTTT.

This sequence joins TRBV5-1 and TRBJ1-5; 10 nucleotides line up with TRBD1. The CDR3 runs 17 residues. Trimming took 4 bases from V and 2 from J; bases not matched to a gene: 9. CDR1 and CDR2 (germline): SGHRS, YFSETQ. The chain's CDR3 is CASSPGDRGGGNQPQHF. The CDR3 DNA sequence: TGCGCCAGCAGCCCGGGGGACAGGGGAGGAGGCAATCAGCCCCAGCATTTT. The full variable domain, in which reference TRBV5-1 and TRBJ1-5 provide the parts outside the CDR3, is KAGVTQTPRYLIKTRGQQVTLSCSPISGHRSVSWYQQTPGQGLQFLFEYFSETQRNKGNFPGRFSGRQFSNSRSEMNVSTLELGDSALYLCASSPGDRGGGNQPQHFGDGTRLSIL.

V and J are TRBV19 and TRBJ1-4, with 7 nucleotides matching TRBD1. The CDR3 consists of 15 residues. V was pared by 5 bases and J by 5 bases, with 8 bases of the junction left unmatched. From germline, CDR1 is LNHDA and CDR2 SQIVND (reference sequence). The CDR3 protein is CASSFQQGPNEKLFF. CDR3 DNA sequence: TGTGCCAGTAGTTTCCAACAGGGGCCCAATGAAAAACTGTTTTTT.

The genes are TRBV7-6 and TRBJ1-3; D is uncertain. The CDR3 spans 14 residues. V gave up 4 bases and J gave up 0 bases, with 7 bases separating them. CDR1 SGHVS and CDR2 FNYEAQ come from the germline V gene. CDR3 residues: CASSSTNSGNTIYF. The CDR3 nucleotides are TGTGCCAGCAGCTCAACAAACTCTGGAAACACCATATATTTT.

The genes are TRBV28 and TRBJ1-1, with D possibly matching TRBD1 (5 bases). The CDR3 extends over 12 amino acids. V lost 4 bases, J lost 8 bases, and 11 bases lay in between. Germline assignment: CDR1 MDHEN and CDR2 SYDVKM. The CDR3, as DNA: TGTGCCAGCAGTTCGAACAGGCAGGAAGCTTTCTTT. Amino acids: CASSSNRQEAFF.

The rearrangement uses TRBV5-1 and TRBJ1-2; 8 positions agree with TRBD1. J gave up 8 bases and V 4 bases, and 10 bases lay outside the gene matches. Germline V gives CDR1 SGHRS, CDR2 YFSETQ. The CDR3 covers 14 residues. The DNA of the CDR3 is TGCGCCAGCAGCCCGGGGACAGGCATCAACGGCTACACCTTC. This encodes CASSPGTGINGYTF.

This clone was detected only a few times. The chain recombines TRBV4-2 with TRBJ2-3, with TRBD2 matching 11 bases. The CDR3 covers 16 residues. The germline CDR1 and CDR2 sequences are LGHNA and YNFKEQ. Trimming removed 1 base from V and 6 bases from J; junction bases left unmatched: 6. CDR3 amino acids: CASSQAVAGGLDTQYF. The CDR3 region has the DNA TGTGCCAGCAGCCAAGCGGTAGCGGGGGGGCTGGATACGCAGTATTTT.

The rearrangement uses TRBV7-8 and TRBJ1-2; D is undetermined. The CDR3 totals 12 residues. Germline assignment: CDR1 SGHVS and CDR2 FQNEAQ. V dropped 5 bases and J dropped 7 bases, with 11 bases sitting between them. The CDR3 coding sequence is TGTGCCAGCAGCCTACAGCTCACTGGCTACACCTTC. Translation gives CASSLQLTGYTF. The variable domain in full, completed from reference TRBV7-8 and TRBJ1-2, reads GAGVSQSPRYKVAKRGQDVALRCDPISGHVSLFWYQQALGQGPEFLTYFQNEAQLDKSGLPSDRFFAERPEGSVSTLKIQRTQQEDSAVYLCASSLQLTGYTFGSGTRLTVV.

V usage is TRBV5-1 and J usage is TRBJ2-3; 7 bases agree with TRBD2. V was pared by 4 bases and J by 2 bases, with 13 bases of the junction left unmatched. Germline CDR1 and CDR2: SGHRS and YFSETQ. This CDR3 contains 17 residues. CDR3 coding DNA: TGCGCCAGCAGCCTCCCCTGGGGGGGTGCCACCACAGATACGCAGTATTTT. Residues: CASSLPWGGATTDTQYF.